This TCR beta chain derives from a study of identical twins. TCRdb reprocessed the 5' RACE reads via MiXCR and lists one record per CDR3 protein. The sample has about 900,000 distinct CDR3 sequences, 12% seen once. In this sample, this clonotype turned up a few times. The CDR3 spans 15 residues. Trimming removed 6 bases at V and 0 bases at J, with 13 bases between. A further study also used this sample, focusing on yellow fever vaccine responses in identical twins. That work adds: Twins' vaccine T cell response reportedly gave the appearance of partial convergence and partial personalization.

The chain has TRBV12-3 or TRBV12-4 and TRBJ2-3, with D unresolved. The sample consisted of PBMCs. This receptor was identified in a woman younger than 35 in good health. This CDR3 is CASSPPGLSTDTQYF. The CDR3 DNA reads TGTGCCAGCAGCCCCCCCGGGCTTAGCACAGATACGCAGTATTTT.